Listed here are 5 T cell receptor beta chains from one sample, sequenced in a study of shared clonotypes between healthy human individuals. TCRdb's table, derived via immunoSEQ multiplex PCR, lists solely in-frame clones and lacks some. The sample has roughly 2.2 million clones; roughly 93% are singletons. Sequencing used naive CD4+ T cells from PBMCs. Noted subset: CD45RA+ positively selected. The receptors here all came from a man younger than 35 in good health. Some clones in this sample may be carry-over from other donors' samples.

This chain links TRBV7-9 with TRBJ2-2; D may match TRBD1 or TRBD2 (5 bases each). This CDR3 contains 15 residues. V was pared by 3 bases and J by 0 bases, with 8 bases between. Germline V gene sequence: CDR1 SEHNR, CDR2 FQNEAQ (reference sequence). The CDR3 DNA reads TGTGCCAGCAGCTTGAGGGGTCCGAACACCGGGGAGCTGTTTTTT. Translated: CASSLRGPNTGELFF.

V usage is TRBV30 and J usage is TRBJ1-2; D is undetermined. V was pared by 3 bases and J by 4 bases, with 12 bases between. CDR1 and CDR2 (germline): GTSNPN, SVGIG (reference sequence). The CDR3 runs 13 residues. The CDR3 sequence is CAWRIDTRYGYTF. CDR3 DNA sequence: TGTGCCTGGAGGATAGACACCCGCTATGGCTACACCTTC.

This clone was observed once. CDR3 DNA: TGTGCCAGCAGTCCTGGACTAGCGGGAGCGGGAGAGACCCAGTACTTC. Its protein product is CASSPGLAGAGETQYF. This chain joins TRBV28 and TRBJ2-5, with TRBD2 identical over 13 bases. Germline lookup yields CDR1 MDHEN and CDR2 SYDVKM. The CDR3 contains 16 residues. V lost 5 bases to trimming and J lost 4 bases; unmatched junction nucleotides: 7.

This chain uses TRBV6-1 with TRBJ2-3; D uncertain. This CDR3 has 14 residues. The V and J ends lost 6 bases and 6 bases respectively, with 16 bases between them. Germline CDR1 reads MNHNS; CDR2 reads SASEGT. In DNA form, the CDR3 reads TGTGCCAGCAGCTACATGGAGTTAACCGATACGCAGTATTTT. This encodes CASSYMELTDTQYF.

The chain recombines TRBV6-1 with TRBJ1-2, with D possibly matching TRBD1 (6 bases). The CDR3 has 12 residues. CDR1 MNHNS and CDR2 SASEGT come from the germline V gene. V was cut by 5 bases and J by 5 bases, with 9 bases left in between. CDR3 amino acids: CASSRTGYGYTF. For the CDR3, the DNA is TGTGCCAGCAGTCGTACAGGGTATGGCTACACCTTC.